The present entry profiles one T cell receptor (beta chain) with its context. Losses at the gene ends were 5 bases for V and 4 bases for J; bases not matched to a gene: 7. The germline gives CDR1 SGHTA, CDR2 FQGTGA. The CDR3 spans 15 residues. Sample time point: cycle 4 day 1 (C4D1), after 6 weeks of nivolumab. All patients experienced relapse after autologous stem cell transplantation, and brentuximab vedotin exposure was variable. Purified CD4+ T cells were obtained from thawed PBMCs through magnetic negative selection. The table came from immunoSEQ multiplex PCR; TCRdb's copy has only in-frame clones and leaves some out. Found here are about 30,000 clones, around 87% of them singletons; the top ten hold 0.4% to 0.5%. The source of the sample is a study of PD-1 blockade in classical Hodgkin lymphoma.

This material consisted of CD4+ T cells from blood, taken before the fourth cycle of nivolumab. The source is a human donor with classical Hodgkin lymphoma. The chain couples TRBV7-3 to TRBJ2-1; 8 bases line up with TRBD2. The CDR3 loop reads CASSTGLAGYNEQFF. The CDR3 DNA sequence: TGTGCCAGCAGCACCGGACTAGCAGGGTACAATGAGCAGTTCTTC.